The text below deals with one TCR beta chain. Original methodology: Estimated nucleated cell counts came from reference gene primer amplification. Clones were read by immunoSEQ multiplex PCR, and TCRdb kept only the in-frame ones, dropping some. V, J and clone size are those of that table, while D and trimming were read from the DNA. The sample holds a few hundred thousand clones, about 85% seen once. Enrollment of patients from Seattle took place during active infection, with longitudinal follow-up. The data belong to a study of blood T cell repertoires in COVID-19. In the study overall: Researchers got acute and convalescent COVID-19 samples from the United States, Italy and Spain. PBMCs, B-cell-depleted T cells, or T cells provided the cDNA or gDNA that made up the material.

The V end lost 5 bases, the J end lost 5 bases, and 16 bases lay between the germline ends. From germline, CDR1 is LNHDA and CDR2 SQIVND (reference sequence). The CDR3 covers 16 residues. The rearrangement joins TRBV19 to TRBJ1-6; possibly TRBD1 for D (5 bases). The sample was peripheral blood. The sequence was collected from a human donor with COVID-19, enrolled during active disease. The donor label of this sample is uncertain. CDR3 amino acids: CASSRMDILNNSPLHF. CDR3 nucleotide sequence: TGTGCCAGTAGTCGCATGGACATCCTGAATAATTCACCCCTCCACTTT.